The sequence of this T cell receptor beta chain was determined in a study of blood T cells in healthy people across ages. With a J-beta primer mix and a sample-barcoded 5' primer, a second PCR ran about 7 to 11 cycles. TCRdb reprocessed the 5' RACE reads with MiXCR, giving one entry per CDR3 protein. The table has fewer than 900,000 distinct CDR3 sequences, more than 40% seen once; the top ten hold 20% to 25%. This clonotype is a singleton in its sample. This CDR3 has 14 amino acids. The germline V gene encodes CDR1 SQVTM and CDR2 ANQGSEA. The V gene is TRBV29-1, the J gene TRBJ2-7, with D tentatively TRBD2 (5 bases). With the DNA end fitting TRBJ2-5 better, the J assignment may be wrong. The sequencing sample was made of blood. This clonotype was obtained from a woman aged 60 to 75 in good health. The DNA of the CDR3 is TGCAGCGTTGCGGAGCCGGGATTCCTAGAGACCCAGTACTTC. Its translation: CSVAEPGFLETQYF.